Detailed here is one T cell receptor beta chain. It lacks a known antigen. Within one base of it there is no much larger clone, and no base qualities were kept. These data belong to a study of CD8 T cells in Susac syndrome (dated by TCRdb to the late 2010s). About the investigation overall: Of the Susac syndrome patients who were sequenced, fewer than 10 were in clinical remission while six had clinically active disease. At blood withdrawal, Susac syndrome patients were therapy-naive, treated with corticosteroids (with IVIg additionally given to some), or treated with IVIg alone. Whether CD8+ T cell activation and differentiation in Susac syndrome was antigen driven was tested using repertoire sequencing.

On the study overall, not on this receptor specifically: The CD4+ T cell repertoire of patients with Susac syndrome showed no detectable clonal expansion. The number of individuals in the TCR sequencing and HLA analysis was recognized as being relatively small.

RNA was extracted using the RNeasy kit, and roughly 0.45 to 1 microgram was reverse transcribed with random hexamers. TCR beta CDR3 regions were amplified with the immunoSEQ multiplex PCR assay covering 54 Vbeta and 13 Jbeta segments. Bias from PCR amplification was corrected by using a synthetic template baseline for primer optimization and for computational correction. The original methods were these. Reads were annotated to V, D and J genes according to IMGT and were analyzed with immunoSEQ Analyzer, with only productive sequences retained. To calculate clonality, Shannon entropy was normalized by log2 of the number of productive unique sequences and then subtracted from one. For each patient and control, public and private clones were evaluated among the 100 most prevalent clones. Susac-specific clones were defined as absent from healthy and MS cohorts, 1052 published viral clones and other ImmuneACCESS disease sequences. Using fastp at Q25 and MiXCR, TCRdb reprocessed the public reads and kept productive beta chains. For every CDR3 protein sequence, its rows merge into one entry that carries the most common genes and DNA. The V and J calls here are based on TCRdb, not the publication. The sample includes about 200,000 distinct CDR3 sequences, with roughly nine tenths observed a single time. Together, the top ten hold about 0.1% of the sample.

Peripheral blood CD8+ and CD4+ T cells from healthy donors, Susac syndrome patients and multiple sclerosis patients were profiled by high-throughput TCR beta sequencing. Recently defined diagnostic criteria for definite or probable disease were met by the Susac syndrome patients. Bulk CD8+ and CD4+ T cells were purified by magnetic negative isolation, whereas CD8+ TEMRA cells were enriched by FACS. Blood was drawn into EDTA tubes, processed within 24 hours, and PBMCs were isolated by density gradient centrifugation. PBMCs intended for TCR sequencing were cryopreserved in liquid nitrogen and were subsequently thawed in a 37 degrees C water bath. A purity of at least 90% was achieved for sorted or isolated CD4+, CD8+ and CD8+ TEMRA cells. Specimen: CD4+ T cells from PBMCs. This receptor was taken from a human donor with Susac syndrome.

DNA sequence: TGTGCCAGCAGTTTGGGAAACCTAGGCAATGAGCAGTTCTTC. This sequence encodes CASSLGNLGNEQFF. The chain employs TRBV12-3 or TRBV12-4 and TRBJ2-1; the D gene remains uncertain. Trimming at the junction amounts to 3 bases on V and 6 bases on J, and the germline ends lie 12 bases apart. Counted from cysteine to phenylalanine, this CDR3 has 14 amino acids. Just CDR3 DNA is preserved here, 42 bases in frame from base 1.